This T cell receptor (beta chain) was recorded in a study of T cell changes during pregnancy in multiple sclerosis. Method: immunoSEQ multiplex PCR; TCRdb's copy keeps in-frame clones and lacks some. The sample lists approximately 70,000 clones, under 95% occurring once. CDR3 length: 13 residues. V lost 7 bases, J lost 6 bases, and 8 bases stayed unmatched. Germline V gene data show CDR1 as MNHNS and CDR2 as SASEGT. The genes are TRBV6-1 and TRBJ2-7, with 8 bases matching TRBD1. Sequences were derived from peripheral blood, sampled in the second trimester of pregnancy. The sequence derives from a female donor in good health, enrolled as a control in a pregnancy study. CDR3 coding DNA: TGTGCCAGCAACCGACAGGGGACCGCCGAGCAGTACTTC. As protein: CASNRQGTAEQYF.